These 27 T cell receptor beta chains came from one sample sequenced in a study of radiotherapy plus CTLA-4 blockade in lung cancer. Repertoires were generated with immunoSEQ multiplex PCR, while TCRdb's copy carries only in-frame clones and drops some. The sample yields 40,000 to 60,000 clones, 70% to 90% seen once. This specimen was peripheral blood, taken from a patient treated with radiotherapy plus ipilimumab. All receptors come from a human donor with non-small cell lung cancer that progressed on radiotherapy plus ipilimumab. Some clones in this sample may be carry-over from other donors' samples.

In its sample, this clone was seen once. The CDR3 reads CASSLALGAGNEQFF. The CDR3 region has the DNA TGTGCCAGCAGCTTAGCTTTAGGGGCCGGCAATGAGCAGTTCTTC. This chain links TRBV11-2 with TRBJ2-1, with a tentative D call TRBD1 (5 bases). V lost 1 base and J 6 bases, leaving 13 bases between the germline ends. This CDR3 spans 15 amino acids. CDR1 SGHAT and CDR2 FQNNGV come from the germline V gene. Full variable domain (remainder filled in from reference TRBV11-2 and TRBJ2-1): EAGVAQSPRYKIIEKRQSVAFWCNPISGHATLYWYQQILGQGPKLLIQFQNNGVVDDSQLPKDRFSAERLKGVDSTLKIQPAKLEDSAVYLCASSLALGAGNEQFFGPGTRLTVL.

This clone appeared a few times. V usage is TRBV4-1 and J usage is TRBJ1-2; the D is unclear. Trimming removed 1 base at V and 5 bases at J, with 14 bases between. The V gene's germline CDR1 is MGHRA and CDR2 YSYEKL. The CDR3 has 15 residues. The DNA for the CDR3 is TGCGCCAGCAGCCAAGCGCACCAGAGGGAATATGGCTACACCTTC. It codes for CASSQAHQREYGYTF.

The chain combines TRBV7-3 with TRBJ1-1, with D perhaps matching TRBD1 (5 bases). CDR3 size: 13 residues. Trimming took off 5 bases at V and 0 bases at J, with 7 bases between the two ends. CDR1 is SGHTA and CDR2 is FQGTGA in the germline V gene. The CDR3 spells CASSQGVNTEAFF. The CDR3 DNA reads as TGTGCCAGCAGCCAAGGGGTGAACACTGAAGCTTTCTTT.

The V gene is TRBV5-1, the J gene TRBJ1-6; tentative D call: TRBD1 (6 bases). The CDR3 has 14 residues. V was shortened by 0 bases and J by 10 bases, with 11 bases between the two germline ends. Germline V gene data show CDR1 as SGHRS and CDR2 as YFSETQ. The CDR3 nucleotides read TGCGCCAGCAGCTTGGGGGGGCGCGGATCACCCCTCCACTTT. It encodes CASSLGGRGSPLHF.

This clone has just a few counts. The V and J genes are TRBV27 and TRBJ1-2, with D tentatively TRBD1 (5 bases). The CDR3 is made up of 16 amino acids. CDR1 is MNHEY and CDR2 is SMNVEV in the germline V gene (reference sequence). V shed 0 bases and J shed 0 bases, with 11 bases lying between them. The CDR3: CASSLSAGHTNYGYTF. In nucleotides, the CDR3 is TGTGCCAGCAGTTTATCTGCTGGACATACTAACTATGGCTACACCTTC.

The V and J genes are TRBV6-5 and TRBJ2-7, with a weak D call TRBD1 (6 bases). In germline, CDR1 is MNHEY, CDR2 SVGAGI. The germline V and J ends were trimmed by 7 bases and 3 bases, with 13 bases remaining between them. This CDR3 region has 13 residues. As DNA, the CDR3 is TGTGCCAGCATGGGTATACAGGGCTACGAGCAGTACTTC. Translation: CASMGIQGYEQYF.

In DNA form, the CDR3 reads TGTGCCTGGAGTTCGACAGGGGTGAGGCAGCCCCAGCATTTT. This translates into CAWSSTGVRQPQHF. This sequence joins TRBV30 and TRBJ1-5; 8 bases fit TRBD1. CDR1 and CDR2 from the germline V gene are GTSNPN and SVGIG (reference sequence). The CDR3 is 14 amino acids. Trimming cost V 2 bases and J 7 bases; bases outside gene matches: 7.

The chain uses TRBV7-2 and TRBJ2-5; 15 bases align to TRBD2. Germline CDR1 is SGHTA and CDR2 is FQGNSA. The CDR3 sequence is 18 residues long. The V gene end was trimmed by 5 bases and the J gene end by 4 bases; junction bases not matched to a gene: 11. CDR3: CASSPRGLAGGLVETQYF. The DNA for the CDR3 is TGTGCCAGCAGCCCCCGCGGACTAGCGGGGGGGCTCGTAGAGACCCAGTACTTC.

The chain has TRBV7-9 and TRBJ2-7, with 9 bases identical to TRBD2. The CDR3 is 16 residues long. Germline lookup yields CDR1 SEHNR and CDR2 FQNEAQ (reference sequence). J gave up 2 bases and V 4 bases, and 9 bases lay outside the gene matches. As DNA, the CDR3 is TGTGCCAGCAGCTCAAAAATTTTAGCGGGAGCCTACGAGCAGTACTTC. It is translated as CASSSKILAGAYEQYF. Full variable domain (rest looked up from reference TRBV7-9 and TRBJ2-7): DTGVSQNPRHKITKRGQNVTFRCDPISEHNRLYWYRQTLGQGPEFLTYFQNEAQLEKSRLLSDRFSAERPKGSFSTLEIQRTEQGDSAMYLCASSSKILAGAYEQYFGPGTRLTVT.

The chain is built from TRBV30 and TRBJ2-1; tentative D call: TRBD2 (6 bases). CDR1 is GTSNPN, CDR2 SVGIG, per germline (reference sequence). There are 16 residues in the CDR3. V was clipped by 1 base and J by 0 bases, with 13 bases between them. The CDR3 region has the DNA TGTGCCTGGAGTGGAACACGGGGGAGCTCCTACAATGAGCAGTTCTTC. It yields the protein CAWSGTRGSSYNEQFF.

This rearrangement joins TRBV6-1 to TRBJ1-1, with 8 bases matching TRBD1. The CDR3 sequence is 13 residues long. The ends lost 8 bases at V and 4 bases at J; junction bases unmatched: 6. Looked up from germline, CDR1 is MNHNS and CDR2 is SASEGT. The CDR3: CASSGGLTTEAFF. The CDR3 nucleotides are TGTGCCAGCTCAGGGGGCTTAACCACTGAAGCTTTCTTT.

The J gene is TRBJ2-3, the V gene TRBV7-2; 9 bases line up with TRBD2. Germline V gene data show CDR1 as SGHTA and CDR2 as FQGNSA. V was clipped by 3 bases and J by 5 bases; unmatched bases: 12. The CDR3 totals 17 residues. As DNA, the CDR3 is TGTGCCAGCAGCTTGGTGGGGGGGAGCGGGAGGAAAGATACGCAGTATTTT. Amino acid sequence: CASSLVGGSGRKDTQYF.

The chain employs TRBV6-1 and TRBJ1-1; 9 nucleotides line up with TRBD1. Germline CDR1 reads MNHNS; CDR2 reads SASEGT. V was clipped by 6 bases and J by 5 bases; unmatched bases: 10. The CDR3 length is 15 residues. The CDR3 DNA reads as TGTGCCAGCAGAGACTTCGGGACAGGGCGAACTGAAGCTTTCTTT. Its translation: CASRDFGTGRTEAFF.

The CDR3 is CASSPTAGDTEAFF. DNA for the CDR3: TGCGCCAGCAGCCCAACAGCCGGCGACACTGAAGCTTTCTTT. The rearrangement uses TRBV5-1 and TRBJ1-1, with D uncertain. The CDR3 extends over 14 amino acids. The V and J ends lost 4 bases and 3 bases respectively, with 13 bases between them. Germline V CDR1 and CDR2: SGHRS, YFSETQ.

V and J are TRBV2 and TRBJ1-1; the match to TRBD1 covers 8 bases. After removal of 8 bases from V and 11 bases from J, the junction contained 10 bases not matched to a gene. The CDR3 length is 12 residues. CDR1 and CDR2 from the germline V gene are SNHLY and FYNNEI. The CDR3 sequence: CASGRGTGLAFF. CDR3 in DNA: TGTGCCAGCGGTAGAGGGACAGGACTTGCTTTCTTT. The complete variable domain, with remaining parts taken from reference TRBV2 and TRBJ1-1, reads EPEVTQTPSHQVTQMGQEVILRCVPISNHLYFYWYRQILGQKVEFLVSFYNNEISEKSEIFDDQFSVERPDGSNFTLKIRSTKLEDSAMYFCASGRGTGLAFFGQGTRLTVV.

The table lists this clone with a count of one. The chain has TRBV5-6 and TRBJ2-1; the D gene is possibly TRBD1 (6 bases). The CDR3 length is 14 residues. Trimming removed 3 bases from V and 4 bases from J, with 11 bases in between. CDR1 SGHDT and CDR2 YYEEEE come from the germline V gene. The CDR3 DNA reads TGTGCCAGCAGCTCCGGGACACGTTACAATGAGCAGTTCTTC. Residues: CASSSGTRYNEQFF.

This chain joins TRBV2 and TRBJ2-3; 8 nucleotides match TRBD2. The CDR3 has 17 residues. Germline CDR1 reads SNHLY; CDR2 reads FYNNEI. With V trimmed by 0 bases and J by 2 bases, 7 bases remained unmatched. The CDR3 sequence: CASSEAILAGSTDTQYF. CDR3 coding DNA: TGTGCCAGCAGTGAAGCGATCCTAGCGGGCTCCACAGATACGCAGTATTTT.

V usage is TRBV5-1 and J usage is TRBJ2-3; perhaps TRBD2 as D (6 bases). This CDR3 is built from 15 residues. CDR1 and CDR2 from the germline V gene are SGHRS and YFSETQ. Trimming shortened V by 2 bases and J by 2 bases, and 12 bases separated the two germline ends. CDR3 DNA sequence: TGCGCCAGCAGCTTAGCCGGGGAGGACACAGATACGCAGTATTTT. It specifies CASSLAGEDTDTQYF.

The rearrangement links TRBV19 to TRBJ1-2; D gene unclear. The V gene's germline CDR1 is LNHDA and CDR2 SQIVND (reference sequence). This CDR3 spans 11 amino acids. The V end lost 5 bases, the J end lost 10 bases, and 11 bases lay between the germline ends. CDR3 nucleotide sequence: TGTGCCAGTAGTTCGCGGGTAGTCTACACCTTC. Its translation: CASSSRVVYTF.

This clone was observed a single time. The genes are TRBV19 and TRBJ1-1, with D possibly being TRBD1 (6 bases). The germline V gene has CDR1 LNHDA and CDR2 SQIVND (reference sequence). The CDR3 has 13 residues. V shed 9 bases and J shed 1 base, with 12 bases lying between them. The CDR3 DNA reads as TGTGCCAGCCAGACAGGCTCGAACACTGAAGCTTTCTTT. Translation: CASQTGSNTEAFF.

This rearrangement joins TRBV19 to TRBJ1-2; no firm D call. In germline, CDR1 is LNHDA, CDR2 SQIVND (reference sequence). Trimming left V 0 bases short and J 8 bases short, with 13 bases between. This CDR3 contains 14 residues. CDR3 bases: TGTGCCAGTAGTATAGACCTGGGCCTTGTGGGCTACACCTTC. Its translation: CASSIDLGLVGYTF.

This clone was detected only once. This chain links TRBV5-1 with TRBJ2-2; 8 nucleotides agree with TRBD2. This CDR3 spans 17 amino acids. V dropped 2 bases and J dropped 4; count of bases not matched to a gene: 10. The germline V gene has CDR1 SGHRS and CDR2 YFSETQ. The CDR3 nucleotides read TGCGCCAGCAGCTTCAAAGGCGGGGGGAGTGGCACCGGGGAGCTGTTTTTT. Its protein product is CASSFKGGGSGTGELFF.

Comments on this clone: Other DNA sequences in this sample translate to the same CDR3. This rearrangement joins TRBV7-8 to TRBJ1-5, with D tentatively TRBD1 (6 bases). This CDR3 spans 13 amino acids. The V end was cut by 5 bases, the J end by 4 bases, with 9 bases between. Germline assignment: CDR1 SGHVS and CDR2 FQNEAQ. The CDR3 protein is CASSPDSNQPQHF. The CDR3, as DNA: TGTGCCAGCAGCCCGGACAGTAATCAGCCCCAGCATTTT.

This clone was counted a single time. The chain employs TRBV6-1 and TRBJ1-2; D remains unclear. Germline V gene data show CDR1 as MNHNS and CDR2 as SASEGT. V was cut by 2 bases and J by 4 bases, with 5 bases left in between. The CDR3 contains 12 residues. The CDR3 nucleotides are TGTGCCAGCAGTGAATACAGCTATGGCTACACCTTC. Residues: CASSEYSYGYTF.

This clone was recorded a few times. The chain is built from TRBV6-6 and TRBJ1-1; perhaps TRBD1 as D (5 bases). This CDR3 region has 15 residues. Germline V gives CDR1 MNHNY, CDR2 SVGAGI (reference sequence). Trimming pared 4 bases from V and 5 bases from J, leaving 17 bases between. The CDR3 DNA follows: TGTGCCAGCAGTTGGGCCCGGAGGGGAGATACTGAAGCTTTCTTT. Translated: CASSWARRGDTEAFF.

The V call is TRBV19, the J call TRBJ2-7; weak D call: TRBD2 (6 bases). The CDR3 loop spans 15 amino acids. V was pared by 5 bases and J by 0 bases, with 14 bases between. Germline V gene sequence: CDR1 LNHDA, CDR2 SQIVND (reference sequence). For the CDR3, the DNA is TGTGCCAGTAGTTATCGGGGGAGTACCTCCTACGAGCAGTACTTC. It is translated as CASSYRGSTSYEQYF.

This rearrangement joins TRBV6-1 to TRBJ2-1; 12 nucleotides line up with TRBD2. Trimming at V came to 2 bases and at J to 9 bases, leaving 5 bases not matched to a gene. This CDR3 has 15 residues. Germline V gene sequence: CDR1 MNHNS, CDR2 SASEGT. The CDR3 is CASSEKTSGRSEQFF. DNA for the CDR3: TGTGCCAGCAGTGAAAAGACTAGCGGGAGATCTGAGCAGTTCTTC.